The source of this T cell receptor (beta chain) is a study of identical twins. Study-wide results and caveats: The study found excess low generation probability among twin-shared out-of-frame alpha sequences.

Template switching supplied a universal primer site; unique molecular identifiers were carried on the cDNA. TCRdb itself ran the 5' RACE reads through MiXCR, one entry per CDR3 protein. This table holds 450,000 to 500,000 distinct CDR3 sequences, around 15% found once. The CDR3 is 12 residues long. In germline, CDR1 is MDHEN, CDR2 SYDVKM. Trimming left V 7 bases short and J 6 bases short, with 13 bases between. Turning to this clonotype: The antigen is undetermined.

These data were likewise used in another study, on yellow fever vaccine responses in identical twins.

The receptor was derived from a woman younger than 30 in good health. V is TRBV28 and J is TRBJ2-7; D may match TRBD1 or TRBD2 (5 bases each). The sequencing input was CD4+ T cells sorted from blood. The CDR3 bases are TGTGCCAGCAATGGGGGTCCTTTCGAGCAGTACTTC. Translation gives CASNGGPFEQYF.